Listed below are T cell receptor beta chains from one sample, sequenced in a study of beta chain features in type 1 diabetes. TCRdb's copy holds only in-frame clones and misses some; the assay was immunoSEQ multiplex PCR. The table includes 300,000 to 450,000 clones, roughly 12% detected once. The material sequenced was naive CD4+ T cells from blood. The receptors stem from a woman between 18 and 30 years old with type 1 diabetes. CDR3s include the opening cysteine and the closing phenylalanine or tryptophan. A D gene is named only where the DNA matches it firmly. The size of a clone is reported for some rows only, either as once, few or many, or as a class for expanded clones.

j_call,v_call,clone_size,d_call,cdr3_aa,cdr3_nt
TRBJ1-2,TRBV5-4,.,TRBD1,CASSLAFRQGDYTF,TGTGCCAGCAGCTTGGCCTTTAGACAGGGAGACTACACCTTC
TRBJ1-2,TRBV7-2,few,.,CASSYYRVEGGYTF,TGTGCCAGCAGCTACTACAGGGTTGAGGGTGGCTACACCTTC
TRBJ2-7,TRBV6-6,few,.,CASSYLGQNYEQYF,TGTGCCAGCAGTTACTTAGGACAGAACTACGAGCAGTACTTC
TRBJ2-1,TRBV6-6,few,TRBD1,CASTRQGYNEQFF,TGTGCCAGCACCCGACAGGGTTACAATGAGCAGTTCTTC
TRBJ1-1,TRBV29-1,.,.,CSVEDRENTEAFF,TGCAGCGTTGAAGATCGAGAGAACACTGAAGCTTTCTTT
TRBJ2-4,TRBV18,few,.,CASSPGQVEAKNIQYF,TGTGCCAGCTCTCCCGGTCAGGTGGAAGCCAAAAACATTCAGTACTTC
TRBJ2-1,TRBV28,.,.,CASSFPGSNEQFF,TGTGCCAGCAGTTTTCCAGGATCCAATGAGCAGTTCTTC
TRBJ1-5,TRBV18,.,.,CASSSSGQMNQPQHF,TGTGCCAGCTCGTCTTCGGGACAAATGAATCAGCCCCAGCATTTT
TRBJ2-7,TRBV7-2,few,TRBD2,CASSLAGLGSGEQYF,TGTGCCAGCAGCTTAGCGGGACTAGGGTCTGGGGAGCAGTACTTC
TRBJ1-1,TRBV14,.,.,CASSSFTEAFF,TGTGCCAGCAGCTCATTCACTGAAGCTTTCTTT
TRBJ1-3,TRBV30,few,.,CAWRSIGNTIYF,TGTGCCTGGAGATCCATTGGAAACACCATATATTTT
TRBJ1-3,TRBV7-9,few,.,CASSIKRQDGNTIYF,TGTGCCAGCAGTATTAAAAGACAGGATGGAAACACCATATATTTT
TRBJ1-2,TRBV18,few,.,CASSLRGYGYTF,TGTGCCAGCTCACTGAGAGGCTATGGCTACACCTTC
TRBJ1-5,TRBV28,.,.,CASTPGGNQPQHF,TGTGCCAGCACTCCGGGGGGGAATCAGCCCCAGCATTTT
TRBJ2-3,TRBV9,.,TRBD2,CASSVGGSGRTDTQYF,TGTGCCAGCAGCGTAGGTGGTAGCGGGAGAACAGATACGCAGTATTTT
TRBJ2-2,TRBV5-1,.,TRBD2,CASSPGTRSTGELFF,TGCGCCAGCAGCCCCGGGACTAGGAGCACCGGGGAGCTGTTTTTT
TRBJ1-1,TRBV20-1,few,.,CSASTREAFF,TGCAGTGCTAGTACCCGGGAAGCTTTCTTT
TRBJ1-2,TRBV29-1,.,.,CSAEENYGYTF,TGCAGCGCGGAGGAGAACTATGGCTACACCTTC
TRBJ2-7,TRBV5-1,few,TRBD2,CASSLLAGRDEQYF,TGCGCCAGCAGCTTGCTAGCGGGAAGGGACGAGCAGTACTTC
TRBJ2-1,TRBV9,few,.,CASSVGAKPEFF,TGTGCCAGCAGCGTAGGGGCGAAACCTGAGTTCTTC
TRBJ2-1,TRBV18,few,TRBD2,CASSPSSSPRGGEQFF,TGTGCCAGCTCACCATCGAGTAGCCCCCGCGGGGGTGAGCAGTTCTTC
TRBJ1-1,TRBV14,.,.,CASSQRDYSGQETEAFF,TGTGCCAGCAGCCAAAGAGATTATTCAGGGCAGGAGACTGAAGCTTTCTTT
TRBJ2-7,TRBV7-3,few,.,CASSLTAIGGKQYF,TGTGCCAGCAGCTTAACGGCTATTGGGGGGAAACAGTACTTC
TRBJ2-7,TRBV5-1,.,.,CASSRDYEQYF,TGCGCCAGCAGCCGGGATTACGAGCAGTACTTC
TRBJ2-7,TRBV2,few,.,CASSYGRAQLEQYF,TGTGCCAGCAGTTATGGGCGGGCCCAGCTCGAGCAGTACTTC
TRBJ2-3,TRBV10-3,few,TRBD2,CAISDGLADTDTQYF,TGTGCCATCAGTGACGGTCTAGCGGACACAGATACGCAGTATTTT
TRBJ2-7,TRBV7-2,.,.,CASSTRRQVIAYEQYF,TGTGCCAGCAGCACCCGGCGACAGGTTATCGCCTACGAGCAGTACTTC
TRBJ1-1,TRBV5-1,few,.,CASTSAGVSTEAFF,TGCGCCAGCACCTCGGCAGGGGTCAGCACTGAAGCTTTCTTT
TRBJ2-1,TRBV2,few,TRBD2,CASSGLLAGVAIEFF,TGTGCCAGCAGTGGTTTGCTAGCGGGAGTGGCCATCGAGTTCTTC
TRBJ2-5,TRBV18,few,TRBD1,CASSPPGQGETQYF,TGTGCCAGCTCACCACCGGGACAGGGAGAGACCCAGTACTTC
TRBJ2-7,TRBV7-3,few,TRBD2,CASSAGLAAPYEQYF,TGTGCCAGCAGCGCGGGACTAGCGGCCCCCTACGAGCAGTACTTC
TRBJ2-7,TRBV28,few,.,CASSSFSGSYEQYF,TGTGCCAGCAGTTCATTTAGCGGAAGCTACGAGCAGTACTTC
TRBJ2-3,TRBV25-1,few,.,CASRDTGNADTQYF,TGTGCCAGCAGAGACACAGGGAATGCAGATACGCAGTATTTT
TRBJ1-2,TRBV5-4,few,.,CASNTGKRGYTF,TGTGCCAGCAACACAGGGAAGAGGGGCTACACCTTC
TRBJ2-3,TRBV11-2,.,.,CASSSGLAPDTQYF,TGTGCCAGCAGCTCTGGGCTAGCCCCAGATACGCAGTATTTT
TRBJ1-2,TRBV4-3,once,.,CASSLSEGDYGYTF,TGCGCCAGCAGCCTAAGCGAGGGAGACTATGGCTACACCTTC
TRBJ2-2,TRBV9,.,TRBD2,CASSGQAGGITGELFF,TGTGCCAGCAGCGGACAAGCGGGAGGGATCACCGGGGAGCTGTTTTTT
TRBJ2-5,TRBV7-2,few,TRBD2,CASNVAGLAGETQYF,TGTGCCAGCAACGTAGCGGGACTAGCGGGAGAGACCCAGTACTTC
TRBJ2-1,TRBV28,.,TRBD2,CASTRTSGRNEQFF,TGTGCCAGCACTAGGACTAGCGGGAGAAATGAGCAGTTCTTC
TRBJ2-7,TRBV9,once,TRBD2,CASSKAGGPGEQYF,TGTGCCAGCAGCAAAGCGGGAGGGCCAGGCGAGCAGTACTTC
TRBJ2-7,TRBV7-2,.,TRBD1,CASSPRQGSYEQYF,TGTGCCAGCAGCCCCCGACAGGGATCCTACGAGCAGTACTTC
TRBJ1-2,TRBV7-9,.,TRBD1,CASSIETGAYFYGYTF,TGTGCCAGCAGCATCGAGACAGGGGCTTACTTCTATGGCTACACCTTC
TRBJ2-1,TRBV29-1,few,TRBD1,CSVAGTGDSLAYNEQFF,TGCAGCGTTGCTGGGACAGGCGACTCACTAGCCTACAATGAGCAGTTCTTC
TRBJ2-7,TRBV7-8,few,TRBD1,CASSLVTGEYEQYF,TGTGCCAGCAGCTTGGTAACAGGGGAGTACGAGCAGTACTTC
TRBJ2-3,TRBV6-5,few,TRBD1,CASSYDRGTDTQYF,TGTGCCAGCAGCTACGACAGGGGCACAGATACGCAGTATTTT
TRBJ1-5,TRBV7-2,few,TRBD1,CASSLVGPGQGSQPQHF,TGTGCCAGCAGCTTAGTGGGGCCGGGACAGGGGAGTCAGCCCCAGCATTTT
TRBJ2-3,TRBV29-1,.,.,CSVLHGGTDTQYF,TGCAGCGTCCTACACGGGGGCACAGATACGCAGTATTTT
TRBJ1-5,TRBV6-6,.,.,CASSYSADQPQHF,TGTGCCAGCAGTTACTCGGCAGATCAGCCCCAGCATTTT
TRBJ2-7,TRBV4-2,few,TRBD1,CASSRTGGRYEQYF,TGTGCCAGCAGCAGAACAGGGGGCCGCTACGAGCAGTACTTC
TRBJ1-2,TRBV18,.,TRBD1,CASSSSAGGKEGYTF,TGTGCCAGCTCTTCCTCGGCAGGGGGCAAAGAAGGCTACACCTTC
TRBJ2-1,TRBV9,.,.,CASSVSGRGPYNEQFF,TGTGCCAGCAGCGTCTCCGGGAGGGGGCCCTACAATGAGCAGTTCTTC
TRBJ2-1,TRBV5-1,.,TRBD1,CASSLEDRSYNEQFF,TGCGCCAGCAGCTTGGAGGACAGGTCATACAATGAGCAGTTCTTC
TRBJ1-1,TRBV5-4,.,.,CASSLFSGASEAFF,TGTGCCAGCAGCTTGTTTTCAGGCGCCTCTGAAGCTTTCTTT
TRBJ1-2,TRBV2,.,.,CASSEYNYGYTF,TGTGCCAGCAGTGAATATAACTATGGCTACACCTTC
TRBJ2-5,TRBV29-1,.,.,CSACRGEGWSQYF,TGCAGCGCCTGTAGAGGAGAGGGATGGTCCCAGTACTTC
TRBJ1-1,TRBV4-3,few,.,CASSQVAGENTEAFF,TGCGCCAGCAGCCAAGTGGCAGGGGAGAACACTGAAGCTTTCTTT